This T cell receptor (beta chain) was obtained from a study of cytomegalovirus exposure and HLA in healthy donors. Germline V CDR1 and CDR2: MDHEN, SYDVKM. This CDR3 comprises 15 residues. V lost 5 bases to trimming and J lost 8 bases, with 18 bases between them. Study findings and constraints: An analysis was carried out at a later point. It showed that HLA-associated TCR beta chains were more clonally expanded than equally common non-associated chains.

Remarks on this clone: Its antigen is as yet unknown.

PCR used 60 Vbeta primers and 13 Jbeta primers. Profiling relied on immunoSEQ multiplex PCR, and the TCRdb table lists in-frame clones only, not all of them. The table has around 100,000 clones, 65% to 75% seen once. The chain is built from TRBV28 and TRBJ1-4; a weak D match, TRBD1 (5 bases). The sequencing sample was made of PBMCs. The clonotype comes from a woman between 35 and 50 years old in good health and CMV-seronegative. CDR3: CASSINRGTGEKLFF. DNA of the CDR3: TGTGCCAGCAGTATCAACCGGGGGACCGGCGAAAAACTGTTTTTT.